This is a list of T cell receptor beta chains from one sample in a study of T cell responses to AZD1222 COVID-19 vaccine. Clones were read by immunoSEQ multiplex PCR, and TCRdb kept only the in-frame ones, dropping some. The table includes 30,000 to 50,000 clones, 88% detected once. The sequencing here drew on peripheral blood, taken 28 days after the second dose of the MenACWY control vaccine. The receptor set was obtained from an adult who received the MenACWY meningococcal vaccine as a control. Each CDR3 is given with its conserved first and last residue. A D gene is named only where the DNA matches it firmly. Clone sizes are given selectively: once, few, many, or a class where the clone is expanded.

clone_size,j_call,v_call,d_call,cdr3_aa
NA,TRBJ1-4,TRBV2,NA,CASSPTGATNEKLFF
NA,TRBJ2-1,TRBV7-6,NA,CASSLEIGGGYEQFF
NA,TRBJ2-7,TRBV4-1,NA,CASSLRHRQNYEQYF
NA,TRBJ2-7,TRBV9,TRBD1,CASSVGDRAYEQYF
NA,TRBJ2-5,TRBV18,TRBD1,CASSENDREETQYF
once,TRBJ2-1,TRBV5-8,NA,CASVPFPSSYNEQFF
NA,TRBJ2-1,TRBV10-2,TRBD2,CASIPREVNEQFF
NA,TRBJ1-5,TRBV28,NA,CASSLFKDTFKNQPQHF
NA,TRBJ1-5,TRBV5-6,NA,CASSLGVTYSNQPQHF
few,TRBJ2-7,TRBV28,TRBD2,CASSLMREQVREQYF
NA,TRBJ2-1,TRBV7-9,TRBD2,CASSLTGTSGRATYNEQFF
NA,TRBJ2-1,TRBV7-9,NA,CASTPSHEQFF
once,TRBJ1-2,TRBV19,NA,CASSIGAGDNYGYTF
NA,TRBJ2-7,TRBV9,NA,CASSVESRAYEQYF
NA,TRBJ2-2,TRBV9,TRBD2,CASSSRRGALSGRGNTGELFF
NA,TRBJ2-5,TRBV27,NA,CASRLRLYYETQYF
NA,TRBJ2-5,TRBV7-6,NA,CASSPTGRETQYF
NA,TRBJ1-1,TRBV28,TRBD1,CASSLSGRGTFF
once,TRBJ2-7,TRBV3-1/TRBV3-2,TRBD2,CASSFSGRKASYEQYF
few,TRBJ2-7,TRBV6-2/TRBV6-3,TRBD1,CASSLRQGTYEQYF
NA,TRBJ2-7,TRBV5-1,NA,CASSRDNLGSYEQYF
NA,TRBJ1-2,TRBV28,NA,CASSFRTVGPWGYTF
NA,TRBJ2-7,TRBV5-1,NA,CASSFTKDEQYF
NA,TRBJ2-7,TRBV6-6,NA,CASSFEDGASYEQYF
NA,TRBJ1-6,TRBV18,NA,CASSPDGRKDSPLHF
NA,TRBJ2-7,TRBV27,TRBD2,CASSAGTSGSTYEQYF
NA,TRBJ2-1,TRBV29-1,TRBD2,CSADSGTTKFF
NA,TRBJ2-3,TRBV24-1,TRBD1,CATSDPTTGGSTDTQYF
NA,TRBJ2-3,TRBV19,NA,CASSGYPGLPSTDTQYF
NA,TRBJ2-7,TRBV19,TRBD1,CASSIVGTGYYEQYF
NA,TRBJ1-3,TRBV15,NA,CATSPDSGSGNTIYF
NA,TRBJ1-5,TRBV7-9,NA,CASSLAGDQPQHF
NA,TRBJ2-7,TRBV28,TRBD1,CASSLGTGGKVGAYEQYF
once,TRBJ2-3,TRBV30,NA,CAWTGRSKQYF
NA,TRBJ2-2,TRBV10-2,TRBD1,CASRGQGASGELFF
NA,TRBJ2-2,TRBV9,NA,CASSSLGTHTGELFF
NA,TRBJ2-7,TRBV5-6,TRBD1,CASSLRGQGALYEQYF
NA,TRBJ1-4,TRBV6-5,NA,CASSYSLATNEKLFF
NA,TRBJ2-2,TRBV19,NA,CASNVGGVVAGELFF